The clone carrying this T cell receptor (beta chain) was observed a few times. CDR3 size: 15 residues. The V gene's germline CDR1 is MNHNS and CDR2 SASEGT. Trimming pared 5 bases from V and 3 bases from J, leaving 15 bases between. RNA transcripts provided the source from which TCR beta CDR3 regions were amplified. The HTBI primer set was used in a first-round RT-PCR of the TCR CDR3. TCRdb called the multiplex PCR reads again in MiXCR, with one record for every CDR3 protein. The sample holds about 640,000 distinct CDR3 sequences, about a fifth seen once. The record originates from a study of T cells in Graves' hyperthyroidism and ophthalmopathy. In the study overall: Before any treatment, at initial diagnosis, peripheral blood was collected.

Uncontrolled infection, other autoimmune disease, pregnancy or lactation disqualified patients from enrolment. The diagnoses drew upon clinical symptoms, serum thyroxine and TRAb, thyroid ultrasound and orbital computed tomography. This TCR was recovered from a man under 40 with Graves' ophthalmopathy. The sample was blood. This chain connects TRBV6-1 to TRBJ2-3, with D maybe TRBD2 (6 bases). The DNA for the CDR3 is TGTGCCAGCAGTCCGGGCGGGACGTTGACAGATACGCAGTATTTT. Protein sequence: CASSPGGTLTDTQYF.